The 21 T cell receptor beta chains given below trace back to one sample, sequenced in a study of control samples from healthy donors and cancer patients. Profiled with immunoSEQ multiplex PCR; TCRdb holds only in-frame clones, not every one. The repertoire consists of around 100,000 clones, with 85% to 90% occurring once and the leading ten covering approximately 14%. The sample comprised blood. These receptors were collected from a young man in good health.

The chain is built from TRBV7-7 and TRBJ2-1, with TRBD2 identical over 9 bases. Germline V gives CDR1 SSHAT, CDR2 FNYEAQ (reference sequence). V trimming: 1 base; J trimming: 6 bases; junction bases outside the gene matches: 4. This CDR3 spans 15 amino acids. The chain's CDR3 is CASSLGTSVSNEQFF. CDR3 DNA: TGTGCCAGCAGCTTAGGGACTAGCGTGAGCAATGAGCAGTTCTTC.

The sample holds one count of this clone. This sequence joins TRBV29-1 and TRBJ1-1; D may be TRBD1 (5 bases). V was clipped by 1 base and J by 6 bases, with 18 bases between them. This CDR3 contains 15 residues. Per germline, CDR1 SQVTM and CDR2 ANQGSEA. In DNA, the CDR3 is TGCAGCGTTGAAGTGGGCGGGGGAGTTTCCCCTGAAGCTTTCTTT. Protein product: CSVEVGGGVSPEAFF.

The chain combines TRBV6-5 with TRBJ1-2, with no clear D. This CDR3 spans 16 amino acids. CDR1 is MNHEY and CDR2 is SVGAGI in the germline V gene. The germline V and J ends were trimmed by 4 bases and 2 bases, with 17 bases remaining between them. The CDR3 DNA reads TGTGCCAGCAGTTCCAACTTCCATTTAGGGAACTATGGCTACACCTTC. Its translation is CASSSNFHLGNYGYTF.

The rearrangement links TRBV15 to TRBJ2-7, with D unresolved. The CDR3 runs 13 residues. The germline V gene has CDR1 LNHNV and CDR2 YYDKDF (reference sequence). Trimming stripped 1 base from V and 5 bases from J, with 9 bases between. The chain's CDR3 is CATSRANSNEQYF. For the CDR3, the DNA is TGTGCCACCAGCAGAGCAAACTCTAACGAGCAGTACTTC.

The chain joins TRBV19 to TRBJ1-1, with D possibly being TRBD1 (5 bases). The germline gives CDR1 LNHDA, CDR2 SQIVND (reference sequence). This CDR3 is 13 amino acids long. Deletions cut 3 bases from V and 4 bases from J, with 9 bases between. The CDR3 bases are TGTGCCAGTAGTATGGTGGGGCGCACTGAAGCTTTCTTT. This encodes CASSMVGRTEAFF. The full variable domain, in which reference TRBV19 and TRBJ1-1 provide the parts outside the CDR3, is DGGITQSPKYLFRKEGQNVTLSCEQNLNHDAMYWYRQDPGQGLRLIYYSQIVNDFQKGDIAEGYSVSREKKESFPLTVTSAQKNPTAFYLCASSMVGRTEAFFGQGTRLTVV.

The rearrangement uses TRBV25-1 and TRBJ2-5; 8 bases are a match to TRBD1. The CDR3 sequence is 14 residues long. Germline V gene sequence: CDR1 MGHDK, CDR2 SYGVNS. Trimming cost V 2 bases and J 5 bases; bases outside gene matches: 4. The CDR3: CASSEGQGAETQYF. The CDR3 DNA reads TGTGCCAGCAGTGAAGGACAGGGCGCGGAGACCCAGTACTTC.

V is TRBV7-3 and J is TRBJ2-1; 10 nucleotides line up with TRBD1. The CDR3 is made up of 15 amino acids. V was clipped by 6 bases and J by 5 bases; unmatched bases: 7. Germline CDR1 SGHTA, CDR2 FQGTGA. CDR3 bases: TGTGCCAGCAGTTTTGACAGGGGGCCCCACAATGAGCAGTTCTTC. Translating gives CASSFDRGPHNEQFF. Filled out from reference TRBV7-3 and TRBJ2-1, the complete variable domain reads GAGVSQTPSNKVTEKGKYVELRCDPISGHTALYWYRQSLGQGPEFLIYFQGTGAADDSGLPNDRFFAVRPEGSVSTLKIQRTERGDSAVYLCASSFDRGPHNEQFFGPGTRLTVL.

Only one count was recorded for this clone. The CDR3 DNA follows: TGTGCCAGCAGCTTTCAACCTGGGGGCACTGAAGCTTTCTTT. Translation gives CASSFQPGGTEAFF. This chain joins TRBV11-3 and TRBJ1-1; a possible D gene is TRBD1 (5 bases). The CDR3 runs to 14 residues. Per the germline V gene, CDR1 is SGHNT and CDR2 is YENEEA. The V gene lost 3 bases and the J gene lost 4 bases, with 12 bases spanning the gap.

This clone was detected only once. V and J are TRBV6-1 and TRBJ1-2; 10 bases agree with TRBD1. Trimming removed 1 base from V and 7 bases from J; junction bases left unmatched: 9. The CDR3 extends over 16 amino acids. Per germline, CDR1 MNHNS and CDR2 SASEGT. The chain's CDR3 is CASSEVTRTGGGGYTF. CDR3 DNA: TGTGCCAGCAGTGAAGTTACTCGGACAGGGGGGGGTGGCTACACCTTC.

The chain uses TRBV19 and TRBJ2-2; 13 bases are shared with TRBD2. The CDR3 runs 16 residues. Trimming cost V 5 bases and J 7 bases; bases outside gene matches: 7. Germline assignment: CDR1 LNHDA and CDR2 SQIVND (reference sequence). CDR3 amino acids: CASSLTSGRSSGELFF. For the CDR3, the DNA is TGTGCCAGTAGTCTGACTAGCGGGAGGTCAAGCGGGGAGCTGTTTTTT.

CDR3 residues: CASSLSTPGGRPRYEQYF. CDR3 bases: TGTGCCAGCAGTTTATCCACTCCAGGGGGCCGTCCGCGCTACGAGCAGTACTTC. The V and J genes are TRBV28 and TRBJ2-7, with TRBD1 matching 8 bases. Germline V CDR1 and CDR2: MDHEN, SYDVKM. The CDR3 length is 18 residues. Losses at the gene ends were 1 base for V and 3 bases for J; bases not matched to a gene: 14. Looking up the rest from reference TRBV28 and TRBJ2-7 gives the full variable domain: DVKVTQSSRYLVKRTGEKVFLECVQDMDHENMFWYRQDPGLGLRLIYFSYDVKMKEKGDIPEGYSVSREKKERFSLILESASTNQTSMYLCASSLSTPGGRPRYEQYFGPGTRLTVT.

The V call is TRBV19, the J call TRBJ2-7; 9 nucleotides line up with TRBD1. The length of the CDR3 is 14 residues. Germline-derived CDR1 and CDR2 are LNHDA and SQIVND (reference sequence). J was trimmed by 6 bases and V by 5 bases; bases with no gene match: 8. The CDR3, as DNA: TGTGCCAGTAGTGGCTCGGGACAGGGTCGCGAGCAGTACTTC. Its translation is CASSGSGQGREQYF.

The chain carries TRBV2 and TRBJ2-1; 7 positions agree with TRBD2. The J segment lost 7 bases and the V segment lost 3 bases, leaving 15 bases of the junction unmatched. Germline CDR1 and CDR2: SNHLY and FYNNEI. The CDR3 is 17 residues long. The chain's CDR3 is CASSDFAPAGLRNEQFF. The DNA for the CDR3 is TGTGCCAGCAGTGATTTTGCCCCAGCGGGACTTCGGAATGAGCAGTTCTTC.

The chain joins TRBV2 to TRBJ1-5, with D perhaps TRBD1 (5 bases). Germline V CDR1 and CDR2: SNHLY, FYNNEI. CDR3 length equals 15 residues. Trimming took 3 bases from V and 6 from J, leaving 15 bases between them. This CDR3 is CASSDRGASFQPQHF. CDR3 in DNA: TGTGCCAGCAGTGATAGGGGTGCGTCGTTTCAGCCCCAGCATTTT.

J is TRBJ2-7 and V is TRBV12-3 or TRBV12-4, with D maybe TRBD2 (6 bases). V was pared by 3 bases and J by 3 bases, with 9 bases between. The CDR3 runs 13 residues. The CDR3 sequence is CASSFGLFYEQYF. The CDR3 coding sequence is TGTGCCAGCAGTTTTGGACTATTCTACGAGCAGTACTTC.

The chain has TRBV11-3 and TRBJ2-7, with 8 bases aligning to TRBD1. CDR3 length: 16 amino acids. CDR1 is SGHNT, CDR2 YENEEA, per germline. V was clipped by 1 base and J by 3 bases; unmatched bases: 8. The CDR3 region is CASSLGSGTGGYEQYF. The CDR3 DNA reads TGTGCCAGCAGCTTAGGTTCCGGGACAGGAGGCTACGAGCAGTACTTC.

J is TRBJ2-7 and V is TRBV6-5; 8 bases map to TRBD1. CDR3 length equals 14 residues. Unmatched junction bases numbered 7, after V lost 7 bases and J lost 2 bases. Per germline, CDR1 MNHEY and CDR2 SVGAGI. The CDR3 DNA reads as TGTGCCAGCACCACAGGGGGAGAGCCCTACGAGCAGTACTTC. It translates to CASTTGGEPYEQYF.

This clone came up once. The chain is built from TRBV30 and TRBJ1-1, with D perhaps matching TRBD1 (5 bases). The CDR3 extends over 12 amino acids. The germline V gene has CDR1 GTSNPN and CDR2 SVGIG (reference sequence). Trimming cost V 4 bases and J 11 bases, with 17 bases left between them. The CDR3 DNA sequence: TGTGCCTGGATCAACCACCCGGGGGGGGCTTTCTTT. Translation: CAWINHPGGAFF.

This rearrangement joins TRBV3-1 (or the pseudogene TRBV3-2) to TRBJ1-1, with 8 bases fitting TRBD1. The CDR3 runs to 12 residues. The trim removed 3 bases at V and 7 bases at J, leaving 1 base unmatched. CDR1 LGHDT and CDR2 YNNKEL come from the germline V gene (reference sequence). The CDR3 bases are TGTGCCAGCAGCCACGGACAGGGTGAAGCTTTCTTT. This encodes CASSHGQGEAFF.

This chain joins TRBV6-1 and TRBJ1-6; D is undetermined. Germline values: CDR1 MNHNS, CDR2 SASEGT. The CDR3 has 15 amino acids. V was cut by 0 bases and J by 5 bases, with 8 bases left in between. The CDR3 protein is CASSEAWLNNSPLHF. The CDR3 DNA reads TGTGCCAGCAGTGAAGCCTGGTTAAATAATTCACCCCTCCACTTT.

The gene calls are TRBV10-3 and TRBJ1-5; D might be TRBD1 (5 bases). V was pared by 2 bases and J by 7 bases, with 18 bases between. Germline CDR1 reads ENHRY; CDR2 reads SYGVKD. The CDR3 covers 16 residues. CDR3 sequence: CAISEEYGTARQPQHF. In DNA, the CDR3 is TGTGCCATCAGTGAGGAATATGGGACGGCGCGGCAGCCCCAGCATTTT.